The 25 T cell receptor beta chains below all came from one sample that was sequenced in a study of cytomegalovirus exposure and HLA in healthy donors. Produced via immunoSEQ multiplex PCR; TCRdb's table is partial and in-frame only. This table holds about 160,000 clones, less than 90% found once. The sequencing input was PBMCs. The receptor set was obtained from a woman between 18 and 30 years old in good health and CMV-seronegative.

Note on this clone: Different DNA sequences within this sample yield the same CDR3. V gene TRBV19 combines with J gene TRBJ2-7, with 10 bases that match TRBD2. The CDR3 runs to 13 residues. In germline, CDR1 is LNHDA, CDR2 SQIVND (reference sequence). Trimming removed 6 bases from V and 4 bases from J; junction bases left unmatched: 3. The CDR3 is CASSKGLAYEQYF. The CDR3 DNA reads TGTGCCAGTAGCAAGGGACTAGCGTACGAGCAGTACTTC.

The genes are TRBV5-1 and TRBJ1-1; tentative D call: TRBD1 (5 bases). Germline CDR1 and CDR2: SGHRS and YFSETQ. The germline V and J ends were trimmed by 4 bases and 7 bases, with 11 bases remaining between them. CDR3 length: 12 residues. DNA of the CDR3: TGCGCCAGCAGCGCAGGACAATTTGAAGCTTTCTTT. This codes for CASSAGQFEAFF.

The gene calls are TRBV9 and TRBJ1-1; the match to TRBD1 covers 9 bases. CDR1 and CDR2 from the germline V gene are SGDLS and YYNGEE. The CDR3 runs 14 residues. V gave up 3 bases and J gave up 6 bases; unmatched junction bases: 6. For the CDR3, the DNA is TGTGCCAGCAGCGACCGGGACAGGGACGCTGAAGCTTTCTTT. This encodes CASSDRDRDAEAFF.

The V and J genes are TRBV4-3 and TRBJ1-5; the D is unclear. Trimming stripped 1 base from V and 6 bases from J, with 10 bases between. CDR3 length equals 14 residues. CDR1 and CDR2 from the germline V gene are LGHNA and YSLEER. The CDR3 reads CASSQGGGSQPQHF. In DNA form, the CDR3 reads TGCGCCAGCAGCCAAGGGGGAGGGAGTCAGCCCCAGCATTTT.

This chain uses TRBV27 with TRBJ2-7, with D tentatively TRBD2 (6 bases). Per the germline V gene, CDR1 is MNHEY and CDR2 is SMNVEV (reference sequence). Trimming left V 5 bases short and J 0 bases short, with 14 bases between. CDR3 length: 15 amino acids. The CDR3 DNA reads as TGTGCCAGCAGTGGACTAAAACTAAGCTCCTACGAGCAGTACTTC. Amino acids: CASSGLKLSSYEQYF.

V is TRBV19 and J is TRBJ1-2, with D maybe TRBD1 (5 bases). V was trimmed by 7 bases and J by 6 bases, leaving 18 bases between them. The CDR3 totals 14 residues. In germline, CDR1 is LNHDA, CDR2 SQIVND (reference sequence). CDR3 bases: TGTGCCAGTAACCAGGGCCCCAACTCGGATGGCTACACCTTC. It translates to CASNQGPNSDGYTF.

The chain carries TRBV7-2 and TRBJ1-5; D possibly corresponds to TRBD1 (6 bases). Trimming took off 6 bases at V and 2 bases at J, with 20 bases between the two ends. Germline-derived CDR1 and CDR2 are SGHTA and FQGNSA. This CDR3 comprises 17 residues. CDR3 sequence reads: CASSWPTGTSGNQPQHF. In nucleotides, the CDR3 is TGTGCCAGCAGTTGGCCAACAGGGACGTCGGGCAATCAGCCCCAGCATTTT.

The chain couples TRBV5-1 to TRBJ2-5, with 10 bases fitting TRBD2. This CDR3 region has 15 residues. In germline, CDR1 is SGHRS, CDR2 YFSETQ. V lost 3 bases, J lost 5 bases, and 7 bases stayed unmatched. CDR3 in DNA: TGCGCCAGCAGCTGGACAGCGGGAGGGGAGGAGACCCAGTACTTC. Translation gives CASSWTAGGEETQYF.

V is TRBV5-1 and J is TRBJ2-5; the D is unclear. The CDR3 spans 13 residues. CDR1 is SGHRS and CDR2 is YFSETQ in the germline V gene. The V gene lost 4 bases and the J gene lost 2 bases, with 9 bases spanning the gap. CDR3 in DNA: TGCGCCAGCAGCCCAGAAATACAAGAGACCCAGTACTTC. Its translation is CASSPEIQETQYF.

V and J are TRBV9 and TRBJ2-2, with 7 bases fitting TRBD2. Trimming removed 0 bases from V and 6 bases from J; junction bases left unmatched: 5. This CDR3 comprises 15 residues. Germline CDR1 and CDR2: SGDLS and YYNGEE. The DNA of the CDR3 is TGTGCCAGCAGCGTAGAGCGAGGGAGGGCCGGGGAGCTGTTTTTT. Encoded protein: CASSVERGRAGELFF.

This sequence joins TRBV4-1 and TRBJ2-7; TRBD2 might be the D (6 bases). Looked up from germline, CDR1 is MGHRA and CDR2 is YSYEKL. Trimming removed 0 bases from V and 4 bases from J, with 10 bases in between. This CDR3 has 14 amino acids. This CDR3 is CASSQDAGPYEQYF. The CDR3 DNA sequence: TGCGCCAGCAGCCAAGATGCGGGACCTTACGAGCAGTACTTC.

The V call is TRBV15, the J call TRBJ1-2; D might be TRBD1 (5 bases). CDR1 is LNHNV, CDR2 YYDKDF, per germline (reference sequence). This CDR3 is built from 14 residues. V was pared by 3 bases and J by 0 bases, with 8 bases between. DNA of the CDR3: TGTGCCACCAGCAGGGCGACAGCTAACTATGGCTACACCTTC. Protein: CATSRATANYGYTF.

The chain employs TRBV2 and TRBJ2-7; 7 bases fit TRBD2. Germline V gene data show CDR1 as SNHLY and CDR2 as FYNNEI. The J segment lost 5 bases and the V segment lost 3 bases, leaving 7 bases of the junction unmatched. The CDR3 length is 14 residues. In DNA, the CDR3 is TGTGCCAGCAGTGACAGGCGGGGGAACCACGAGCAGTACTTC. Amino acid sequence: CASSDRRGNHEQYF.

The rearrangement links TRBV4-3 to TRBJ1-1; D possibly corresponds to TRBD1 (6 bases). There are 15 residues in the CDR3. Trimming pared 1 base from V and 1 base from J, leaving 10 bases between. Germline-derived CDR1 and CDR2 are LGHNA and YSLEER. The CDR3 loop is CASSQGEGQNTEAFF. The CDR3 region has the DNA TGCGCCAGCAGCCAAGGAGAGGGACAGAACACTGAAGCTTTCTTT.

The chain links TRBV29-1 to TRBJ1-1; a weak D match, TRBD1 (5 bases). This CDR3 spans 12 amino acids. The ends were cut back, 3 bases at V and 4 bases at J, with 9 bases in the middle. The germline CDR1 and CDR2 sequences are SQVTM and ANQGSEA. The CDR3 bases are TGCAGCGTTGAGGGGCCGAGCACTGAAGCTTTCTTT. This encodes CSVEGPSTEAFF.

The chain combines TRBV6-5 with TRBJ1-2; possible D gene TRBD1, 6 bases. This CDR3 contains 14 residues. CDR1 MNHEY and CDR2 SVGAGI come from the germline V gene. The V and J ends lost 2 bases and 5 bases respectively, with 12 bases between them. DNA of the CDR3: TGTGCCAGCAGTTACCCCACCACAGGGTATGGCTACACCTTC. It translates to CASSYPTTGYGYTF.

The chain recombines TRBV30 with TRBJ1-1, with a tentative D call TRBD1 (5 bases). The CDR3 consists of 13 residues. V was trimmed by 4 bases and J by 3 bases, leaving 12 bases between them. Germline V gene data show CDR1 as GTSNPN and CDR2 as SVGIG (reference sequence). CDR3 amino acids: CAWTYGGDTEAFF. CDR3 nucleotides: TGTGCCTGGACCTACGGGGGGGACACTGAAGCTTTCTTT.

The rearrangement links TRBV7-8 to TRBJ2-7; D perhaps matches TRBD2 (5 bases). This CDR3 region has 16 residues. V shed 0 bases and J shed 6 bases, with 18 bases lying between them. Per the germline V gene, CDR1 is SGHVS and CDR2 is FQNEAQ. As DNA, the CDR3 is TGTGCCAGCAGCTTAGCCGCGGGCAGGTCTAAAGGCGAGCAGTACTTC. This encodes CASSLAAGRSKGEQYF.

V gene TRBV5-1 combines with J gene TRBJ2-7; D not certain. Germline values: CDR1 SGHRS, CDR2 YFSETQ. With 4 bases removed from V and 6 bases from J, the gap between germline ends came to 14 bases. This CDR3 comprises 13 residues. Here the CDR3 reads CASSPLSPPEQYF. DNA for the CDR3: TGCGCCAGCAGCCCACTATCGCCCCCCGAGCAGTACTTC.

The chain joins TRBV18 to TRBJ2-1; D is possibly TRBD2 (5 bases). In germline, CDR1 is KGHSH, CDR2 LQKENI. This CDR3 contains 16 residues. V was shortened by 3 bases and J by 1 base, with 13 bases between the two germline ends. For the CDR3, the DNA is TGTGCCAGCTCACCCTTTGAGGGCGCATCCTACAATGAGCAGTTCTTC. It translates to CASSPFEGASYNEQFF.

The chain links TRBV6-5 to TRBJ2-3; D is perhaps TRBD2 (6 bases). The germline CDR1 and CDR2 sequences are MNHEY and SVGAGI. The CDR3 loop spans 14 amino acids. V gave up 8 bases and J gave up 1 base, with 13 bases separating them. The CDR3 sequence: CASHAPGGTDTQYF. The CDR3 bases are TGTGCCAGCCACGCCCCGGGAGGCACAGATACGCAGTATTTT.

The genes are TRBV6-6 and TRBJ1-5, with 8 bases lining up with TRBD1. V trimming: 2 bases; J trimming: 6 bases; junction bases outside the gene matches: 3. This CDR3 region has 14 residues. Germline-derived CDR1 and CDR2 are MNHNY and SVGAGI (reference sequence). The CDR3 sequence is CASSYGTGGQPQHF. The CDR3 DNA follows: TGTGCCAGCAGTTACGGGACAGGAGGTCAGCCCCAGCATTTT.

CDR3 DNA: TGTGCCAGCACCCCGTGGGACAGGGCGGGAGCTAACTATGGCTACACCTTC. Translation gives CASTPWDRAGANYGYTF. The rearrangement joins TRBV7-2 to TRBJ1-2; 9 nucleotides align to TRBD1. This CDR3 is built from 17 residues. Germline V gene lookup returns CDR1 SGHTA and CDR2 FQGNSA. The V gene end was trimmed by 7 bases and the J gene end by 0 bases; junction bases not matched to a gene: 12.

In its sample, this clone was seen once. The rearrangement uses TRBV6-4 and TRBJ1-1; no reliable D call. The germline V gene has CDR1 MRHNA and CDR2 SNTAGT. Trimming left V 6 bases short and J 5 bases short, with 13 bases between. This CDR3 has 13 residues. The CDR3 protein is CASSLHGSTEAFF. The CDR3 region has the DNA TGTGCCAGCAGCCTCCACGGGAGTACTGAAGCTTTCTTT.

The CDR3 loop reads CAWATSFQETQYF. The CDR3 DNA reads as TGTGCCTGGGCAACATCTTTCCAAGAGACCCAGTACTTC. The chain links TRBV30 to TRBJ2-5, with D unclear. CDR1 GTSNPN and CDR2 SVGIG come from the germline V gene (reference sequence). Trimming took 5 bases from V and 1 from J, leaving 11 bases between them. The CDR3 spans 13 residues.